This record covers a single T cell receptor (beta chain). What it binds is unknown. The CDR3 length is 12 residues. V shed 5 bases and J shed 1 base, with 5 bases lying between them. The data were obtained in a study of post-analysis software for immune sequencing data. Background on the study: Included courses were relapsing-remitting and secondary progressive multiple sclerosis; progressive-relapsing multiple sclerosis was also included. Study-wide results and limits: There were a few TRBV segments more frequent in patients than controls, and TRBV5-6, TRBV5-1 and TRBV20-1 were among them. Clustering by F measure revealed strong co-clustering among samples prepared together in one batch. Compared with controls, patients showed significantly lower normalized Chao1 diversity.

Unique molecular identifiers were present in the TCR beta cDNA libraries. A few hundred thousand cDNA molecules were obtained from around 0.96 to 9.9 million T cells. TCRdb fed the PCR reads into MiXCR, producing one record per CDR3 protein. The table shows roughly 670,000 distinct CDR3 sequences, with more than 50% occurring only once. The J gene is TRBJ1-1, the V gene TRBV12-3 or TRBV12-4; unclear D gene. The sequence derives from a girl aged 2 to 10 with multiple sclerosis. The sequenced sample was blood. CDR3 protein: CASSARNTEAFF. The CDR3 DNA reads as TGTGCCAGCAGTGCAAGGAACACTGAAGCTTTCTTT.